This T cell receptor beta chain was obtained from a study of blood T cell repertoires in COVID-19. Study-level background: The study drew acute and convalescent COVID-19 samples from the United States, Italy and Spain. Sample material is recorded as cDNA or gDNA derived from T cells, B-cell-depleted T cells, or PBMCs.

In germline, CDR1 is SNHLY, CDR2 FYNNEI. This CDR3 has 14 residues. Recovery meant two consecutive negative NP/OP PCR tests, professional clearance, or resolved symptoms. Original processing notes: Counts of nucleated cells, estimated from reference gene primer amplification, were obtained. Produced via immunoSEQ multiplex PCR; TCRdb's table is partial and in-frame only. The V and J calls and the clone size are those of that table, but D and trimming were determined from the DNA. The sample consists of around 360,000 clones, more than 75% of them appearing once. This receptor was obtained from a woman aged 25 to 39 who had recovered from COVID-19. Sample: PBMCs or T cells enriched from blood (not recorded which). The rearrangement joins TRBV2 to TRBJ1-1; no clear D gene. CDR3 bases: TGTGCTACTTATCGGGGTACAGCTAACACTGAAGCTTTCTTT. This sequence encodes CATYRGTANTEAFF.